This T cell receptor beta chain was identified during a study of cytotoxic CD8 clonotypes in ibrutinib-treated CLL. This clone appeared a single time. The antigen remains unidentified. Overall study findings and caveats: Public clonotypes were seen rarely and were contracted or stable on treatment.

With V trimmed by 5 bases and J by 8 bases, 4 bases remained unmatched. This CDR3 is built from 13 residues. Germline CDR1 and CDR2: PRHDT and FYEKMQ (reference sequence). Sequenced by immunoSEQ multiplex PCR; TCRdb stores in-frame clones only, minus some. This table has some 92,000 clones, approximately 80% appearing once. The sample in question was PBMCs, obtained after 24 months of ibrutinib treatment. The chain recombines TRBV13 with TRBJ1-2; TRBD1 agrees at 11 bases. The TCR was taken from a human donor with chronic lymphocytic leukemia. The CDR3 loop is CASSGQGARGYTF. The CDR3 nucleotides are TGTGCCAGCAGCGGACAGGGGGCGCGAGGCTACACCTTC.